This is a list of T cell receptor beta chains from one sample in a study of CD8 T cells in ankylosing spondylitis. TCRdb re-analysed the 5' RACE reads in MiXCR, keeping a single row per CDR3 protein. The sample holds about 130,000 distinct CDR3 sequences, roughly 6.6% seen once. The sample taken for sequencing was blood, either unsorted or a sorted T cell fraction (not recorded which). These receptors came from a male donor with ankylosing spondylitis or in good health (not recorded which). The CDR3 runs from the conserved cysteine through the conserved F or W. D genes are given only for firm matches. Only part of the rows carry a size: once, few, many, or a class if the clone is expanded.

.	many	TRBV12-3/TRBV12-4	TRBJ1-3	CASSLDGGPGNTIYF	TGTGCCAGCAGTTTAGATGGGGGCCCTGGAAACACCATATATTTT
TRBD1	.	TRBV30	TRBJ2-1	CAWRGTGVNEQFF	TGTGCCTGGAGGGGGACAGGGGTCAATGAGCAGTTCTTC
.	.	TRBV6-5	TRBJ1-3	CASSYGTAGNTIYF	TGTGCCAGCAGTTACGGCACAGCCGGAAACACCATATATTTT
TRBD1	many	TRBV12-3/TRBV12-4	TRBJ1-2	CASSLGTGDGYTF	TGTGCCAGCAGTTTAGGGACAGGGGACGGCTACACCTTC
TRBD2	many	TRBV2	TRBJ2-3	CASSSGTSADTQYF	TGTGCCAGCAGTTCCGGGACTAGCGCAGATACGCAGTATTTT
TRBD1	many	TRBV12-3/TRBV12-4	TRBJ1-1	CASSRQGRNTEAFF	TGTGCCAGCAGCCGACAGGGGCGGAACACTGAAGCTTTCTTT
TRBD2	many	TRBV29-1	TRBJ2-5	CSVPSGGPQETQYF	TGCAGCGTCCCTAGCGGGGGGCCCCAAGAGACCCAGTACTTC
.	many	TRBV30	TRBJ2-3	CAWTYAGAGSTDTQYF	TGTGCCTGGACTTACGCCGGGGCAGGGTCGACAGATACGCAGTATTTT
.	many	TRBV12-3/TRBV12-4	TRBJ1-1	CASSLALSTEAFF	TGTGCCAGCAGTTTAGCCCTGAGCACTGAAGCTTTCTTT
.	many	TRBV4-1	TRBJ2-2	CASSLGLAQSNTGELFF	TGCGCCAGCAGCCTCGGATTAGCCCAGTCGAACACCGGGGAGCTGTTTTTT